The 15 T cell receptor beta chains presented below share a single source sample, sequenced in a study of OX40 agonist ivuxolimab in advanced cancers. This table comes from immunoSEQ multiplex PCR, and its TCRdb copy is limited to in-frame clones, with some not included. This sample yields 9,500 to 10,000 clones, of which about 89% are seen a single time; over 10% belongs to the top ten. Sample: CD4+ or CD8+ T cells sorted from blood, taken in a trial of the OX40 agonist ivuxolimab. All receptors derive from an adult with an advanced solid tumor such as melanoma, head and neck, liver or kidney cancer.

This clone occurred a few times. This chain connects TRBV9 to TRBJ2-7, with a possible D match to TRBD1 (6 bases). CDR3 size: 16 residues. Per the germline V gene, CDR1 is SGDLS and CDR2 is YYNGEE. V was cut by 0 bases and J by 4 bases, with 17 bases left in between. CDR3 protein: CASSVGGTSFGYEQYF. The CDR3 bases are TGTGCCAGCAGCGTAGGAGGGACATCTTTTGGTTACGAGCAGTACTTC.

Concerning this clone itself: The sample holds other DNA sequences that translate to the same CDR3. The chain employs TRBV5-1 and TRBJ1-5; D remains unclear. V was clipped by 0 bases and J by 0 bases, with 7 bases between them. CDR1 and CDR2 (germline): SGHRS, YFSETQ. The CDR3 extends over 15 amino acids. This chain's CDR3 is CASSLAPDSNQPQHF. The CDR3 DNA sequence: TGCGCCAGCAGCTTGGCTCCGGATAGCAATCAGCCCCAGCATTTT.

The rearrangement joins TRBV28 to TRBJ2-7; 7 bases are a match to TRBD1. Germline trimming cut 5 bases from V and 3 bases from J; bases unmatched to any gene: 10. Germline V gene lookup returns CDR1 MDHEN and CDR2 SYDVKM. This CDR3 comprises 15 residues. The CDR3, as DNA: TGTGCCAGCAGTGCACCGCTCGGGACAGTCTACGAGCAGTACTTC. This translates into CASSAPLGTVYEQYF.

The V call is TRBV19, the J call TRBJ2-7, with 10 bases that match TRBD1. CDR3 length: 15 residues. The germline V gene has CDR1 LNHDA and CDR2 SQIVND (reference sequence). V gave up 3 bases and J gave up 3 bases; unmatched junction bases: 5. DNA for the CDR3: TGTGCCAGTAGTATGGACAGGGGGGAAGGCTACGAGCAGTACTTC. Its protein is CASSMDRGEGYEQYF. The full variable domain, rest sourced from reference TRBV19 and TRBJ2-7, is DGGITQSPKYLFRKEGQNVTLSCEQNLNHDAMYWYRQDPGQGLRLIYYSQIVNDFQKGDIAEGYSVSREKKESFPLTVTSAQKNPTAFYLCASSMDRGEGYEQYFGPGTRLTVT.

The chain couples TRBV5-1 to TRBJ2-1, with D possibly being TRBD1 (6 bases). Trimming took 0 bases from V and 0 from J, leaving 7 bases between them. The CDR3 length is 15 residues. CDR1 is SGHRS, CDR2 YFSETQ, per germline. CDR3 nucleotide sequence: TGCGCCAGCAGCTTGGGGGGGCGCTCCTACAATGAGCAGTTCTTC. Translation: CASSLGGRSYNEQFF.

V and J are TRBV18 and TRBJ1-1; D call uncertain. The germline V gene has CDR1 KGHSH and CDR2 LQKENI. The CDR3 length is 18 residues. Trimming left V 5 bases short and J 0 bases short, with 22 bases between. DNA for the CDR3: TGTGCCAGCTCATCCACGATTACAGCTCTACCCATGAACACTGAAGCTTTCTTT. It encodes CASSSTITALPMNTEAFF.

The J gene is TRBJ1-5, the V gene TRBV12-5; D unresolved. The V end was cut by 5 bases, the J end by 3 bases, with 14 bases between. Germline V gene lookup returns CDR1 LGHNT and CDR2 FRNRAP. The CDR3 extends over 15 amino acids. The CDR3 region is CASGRQRTLNQPQHF. CDR3 nucleotides: TGTGCTAGTGGTCGGCAACGCACCCTCAATCAGCCCCAGCATTTT. The full variable domain, its missing parts supplied by reference TRBV12-5 and TRBJ1-5, is DARVTQTPRHKVTEMGQEVTMRCQPILGHNTVFWYRQTMMQGLELLAYFRNRAPLDDSGMPKDRFSAEMPDATLATLKIQPSEPRDSAVYFCASGRQRTLNQPQHFGDGTRLSIL.

This chain joins TRBV21-1 and TRBJ1-5. TRBV21-1 is a pseudogene. The CDR3 is 10 amino acids. The CDR3 here is CASSNQPQHF. As DNA, the CDR3 is TGTGCCAGCAGTAATCAGCCCCAGCATTTT.

The chain joins TRBV7-3 to TRBJ2-1; D tentatively fits TRBD1 or TRBD2 (5 bases each). Trimming took off 5 bases at V and 7 bases at J, with 15 bases between the two ends. CDR3 length: 14 residues. Germline V gives CDR1 SGHTA, CDR2 FQGTGA. DNA of the CDR3: TGTGCCAGCAGCCCCCTGGGTGGGGGAAATGAGCAGTTCTTC. It yields the protein CASSPLGGGNEQFF.

V is TRBV28 and J is TRBJ2-3; D perhaps matches TRBD2 (5 bases). The germline V gene has CDR1 MDHEN and CDR2 SYDVKM. This CDR3 is built from 18 residues. Trimming cost V 6 bases and J 3 bases, with 25 bases left between them. CDR3 protein: CASRNGGGRVVMTDTQYF. The DNA of the CDR3 is TGTGCCAGCAGGAATGGAGGCGGAAGGGTTGTAATGACAGATACGCAGTATTTT. Supplemented by reference TRBV28 and TRBJ2-3, the full variable domain reads DVKVTQSSRYLVKRTGEKVFLECVQDMDHENMFWYRQDPGLGLRLIYFSYDVKMKEKGDIPEGYSVSREKKERFSLILESASTNQTSMYLCASRNGGGRVVMTDTQYFGPGTRLTVL.

V is TRBV14 and J is TRBJ1-1, with 7 bases aligning to TRBD1. The CDR3 spans 18 residues. Unmatched junction bases numbered 13, after V lost 0 bases and J lost 3 bases. CDR1 and CDR2 from the germline V gene are SGHDN and FVKESK. This CDR3 is CASSQDGGGGKWDTEAFF. The CDR3 DNA reads TGTGCCAGCAGCCAAGATGGGGGAGGGGGCAAGTGGGACACTGAAGCTTTCTTT.

The rearrangement links TRBV19 to TRBJ1-1; unclear D gene. The CDR3 has 13 amino acids. Trimming shortened V by 5 bases and J by 4 bases, and 11 bases separated the two germline ends. Germline loops: CDR1 LNHDA, CDR2 SQIVND (reference sequence). Here the CDR3 DNA reads TGTGCCAGTAGTCCCGCCTACGGCACTGAAGCTTTCTTT. Amino acids: CASSPAYGTEAFF.

The CDR3 is CASSLEASGTNEQFF. The CDR3, as DNA: TGTGCCAGCAGCTTAGAGGCTAGCGGTACCAATGAGCAGTTCTTC. The chain has TRBV7-9 and TRBJ2-1, with 7 bases aligning to TRBD2. V lost 1 base, J lost 6 bases, and 6 bases stayed unmatched. The CDR3 runs 15 residues. Germline-derived CDR1 and CDR2 are SEHNR and FQNEAQ (reference sequence). The entire variable domain, with the rest obtained from reference TRBV7-9 and TRBJ2-1, is as follows: DTGVSQNPRHKITKRGQNVTFRCDPISEHNRLYWYRQTLGQGPEFLTYFQNEAQLEKSRLLSDRFSAERPKGSFSTLEIQRTEQGDSAMYLCASSLEASGTNEQFFGPGTRLTVL.

V gene TRBV28 combines with J gene TRBJ2-1; 10 nucleotides line up with TRBD1. The CDR3 is 12 amino acids. Germline CDR1 MDHEN, CDR2 SYDVKM. Losses at the gene ends were 11 bases for V and 9 bases for J; bases not matched to a gene: 7. CDR3 protein: CASRQGAGEQFF. CDR3 bases: TGTGCCTCGAGACAGGGGGCCGGTGAGCAGTTCTTC.

CDR3 DNA: TGTGCCAGCAGCTCCCCTAGGTTCAGCACAGATACGCAGTATTTT. This gives the protein CASSSPRFSTDTQYF. This chain joins TRBV11-2 and TRBJ2-3; no clear D. CDR1 is SGHAT, CDR2 FQNNGV, per germline. V was cut by 4 bases and J by 0 bases, with 11 bases left in between. The CDR3 length is 15 residues.